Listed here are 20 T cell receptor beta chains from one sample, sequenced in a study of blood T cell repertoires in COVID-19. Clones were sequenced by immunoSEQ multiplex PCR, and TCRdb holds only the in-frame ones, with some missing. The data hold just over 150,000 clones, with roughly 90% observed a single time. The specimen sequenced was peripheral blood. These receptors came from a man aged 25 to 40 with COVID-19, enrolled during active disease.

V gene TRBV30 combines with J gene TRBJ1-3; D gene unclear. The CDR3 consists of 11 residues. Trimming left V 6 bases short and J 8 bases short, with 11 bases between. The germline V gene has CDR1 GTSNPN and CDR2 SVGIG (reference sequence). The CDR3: CACSTADTIYF. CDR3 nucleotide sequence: TGTGCCTGTAGCACAGCGGACACCATATATTTT.

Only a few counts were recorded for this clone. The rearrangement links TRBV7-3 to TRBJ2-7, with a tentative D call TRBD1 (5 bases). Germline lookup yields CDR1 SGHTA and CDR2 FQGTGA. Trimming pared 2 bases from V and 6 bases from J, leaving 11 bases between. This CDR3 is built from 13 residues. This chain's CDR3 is CASSLGPQGEQYF. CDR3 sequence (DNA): TGTGCCAGCAGCTTAGGACCCCAGGGCGAGCAGTACTTC. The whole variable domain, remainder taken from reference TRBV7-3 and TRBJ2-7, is GAGVSQTPSNKVTEKGKYVELRCDPISGHTALYWYRQSLGQGPEFLIYFQGTGAADDSGLPNDRFFAVRPEGSVSTLKIQRTERGDSAVYLCASSLGPQGEQYFGPGTRLTVT.

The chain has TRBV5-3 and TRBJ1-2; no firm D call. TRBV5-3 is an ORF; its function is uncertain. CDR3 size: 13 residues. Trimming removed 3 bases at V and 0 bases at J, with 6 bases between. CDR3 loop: CARSSRANYGYTF. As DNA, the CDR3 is TGTGCCAGAAGCTCGAGAGCTAACTATGGCTACACCTTC.

The CDR3: CASSTDSSIALNNSPLHF. The CDR3 DNA follows: TGTGCCAGCAGCACGGACAGCTCCATCGCACTTAATAATTCACCCCTCCACTTT. The genes are TRBV5-4 and TRBJ1-6; a weak D match, TRBD1 (6 bases). The CDR3 is 18 residues long. CDR1 SGHNT and CDR2 YYREEE come from the germline V gene (reference sequence). V was shortened by 4 bases and J by 5 bases, with 22 bases between the two germline ends.

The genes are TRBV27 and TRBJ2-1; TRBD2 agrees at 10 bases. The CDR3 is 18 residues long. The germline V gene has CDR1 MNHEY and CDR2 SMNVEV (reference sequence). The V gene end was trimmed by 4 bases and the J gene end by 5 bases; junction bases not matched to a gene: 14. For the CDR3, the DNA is TGTGCCAGCAGTTCTCCTACCTTAACTAGCGGGATAAACAATGAGCAGTTCTTC. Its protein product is CASSSPTLTSGINNEQFF.

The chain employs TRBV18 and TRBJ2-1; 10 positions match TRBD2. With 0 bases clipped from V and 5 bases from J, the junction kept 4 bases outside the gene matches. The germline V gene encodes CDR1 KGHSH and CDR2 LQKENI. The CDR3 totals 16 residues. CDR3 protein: CASSPPSGGAHNEQFF. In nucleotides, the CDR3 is TGTGCCAGCTCACCACCGAGCGGGGGGGCCCACAATGAGCAGTTCTTC.

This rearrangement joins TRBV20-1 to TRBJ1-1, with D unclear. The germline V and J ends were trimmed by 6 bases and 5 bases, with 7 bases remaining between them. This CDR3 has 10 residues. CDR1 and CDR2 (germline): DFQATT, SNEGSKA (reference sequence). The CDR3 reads CSARTTEAFF. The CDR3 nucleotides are TGCAGTGCCCGGACTACTGAAGCTTTCTTT.

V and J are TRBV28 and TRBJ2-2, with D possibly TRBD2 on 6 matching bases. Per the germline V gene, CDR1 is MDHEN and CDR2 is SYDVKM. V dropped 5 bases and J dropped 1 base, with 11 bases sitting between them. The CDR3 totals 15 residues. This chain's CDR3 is CASSRGGENTGELFF. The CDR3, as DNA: TGTGCCAGCAGTAGAGGCGGGGAGAACACCGGGGAGCTGTTTTTT.

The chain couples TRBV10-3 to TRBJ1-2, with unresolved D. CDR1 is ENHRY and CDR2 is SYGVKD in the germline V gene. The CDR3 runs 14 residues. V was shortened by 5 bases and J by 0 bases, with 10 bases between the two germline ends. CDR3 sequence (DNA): TGTGCCATCAGTTTCCCCGGGTCTAACTATGGCTACACCTTC. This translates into CAISFPGSNYGYTF.

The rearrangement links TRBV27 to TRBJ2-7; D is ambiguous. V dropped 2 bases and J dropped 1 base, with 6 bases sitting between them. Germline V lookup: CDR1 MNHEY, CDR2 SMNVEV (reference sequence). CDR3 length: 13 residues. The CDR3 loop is CASSLGQSYEQYF. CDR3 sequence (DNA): TGTGCCAGCAGTTTAGGGCAGTCCTACGAGCAGTACTTC.

CDR3 in DNA: TGTGCCAGCAGCGTAGAGGGGGATGCGAACACTGAAGCTTTCTTT. Its translation is CASSVEGDANTEAFF. The chain employs TRBV9 and TRBJ1-1; possible D gene TRBD1, 6 bases. Between the trimmed V and J ends, which lost 0 bases and 1 base, there was a span of 10 bases. The CDR3 is made up of 15 amino acids. CDR1 SGDLS and CDR2 YYNGEE come from the germline V gene. Full variable domain (outside the CDR3, taken from reference TRBV9 and TRBJ1-1): DSGVTQTPKHLITATGQRVTLRCSPRSGDLSVYWYQQSLDQGLQFLIQYYNGEERAKGNILERFSAQQFPDLHSELNLSSLELGDSALYFCASSVEGDANTEAFFGQGTRLTVV.

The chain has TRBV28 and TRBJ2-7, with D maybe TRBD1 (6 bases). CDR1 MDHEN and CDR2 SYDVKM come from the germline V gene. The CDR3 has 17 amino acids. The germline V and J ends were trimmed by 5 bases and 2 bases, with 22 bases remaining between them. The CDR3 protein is CASSPEPGTLHPYEQYF. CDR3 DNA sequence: TGTGCCAGCAGTCCGGAACCCGGGACACTCCACCCCTACGAGCAGTACTTC.

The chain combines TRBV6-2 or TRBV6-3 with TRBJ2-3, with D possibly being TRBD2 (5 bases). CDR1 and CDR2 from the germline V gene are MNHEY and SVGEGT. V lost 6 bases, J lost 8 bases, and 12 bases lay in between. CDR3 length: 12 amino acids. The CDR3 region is CASSHAAGTQYF. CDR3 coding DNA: TGTGCCAGCAGCCACGCGGCGGGTACGCAGTATTTT.

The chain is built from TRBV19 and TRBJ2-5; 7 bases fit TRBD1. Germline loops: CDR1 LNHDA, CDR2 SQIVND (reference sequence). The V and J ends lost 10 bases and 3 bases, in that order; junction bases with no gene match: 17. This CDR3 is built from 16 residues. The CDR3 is CATAPVAGGKKETQYF. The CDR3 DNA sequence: TGTGCCACCGCCCCCGTGGCAGGGGGAAAGAAAGAGACCCAGTACTTC.

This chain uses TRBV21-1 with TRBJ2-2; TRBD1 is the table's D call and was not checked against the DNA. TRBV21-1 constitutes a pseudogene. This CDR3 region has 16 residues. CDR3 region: CASSSRDRDNTGELFF. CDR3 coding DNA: TGTGCCAGCAGTTCGCGGGACAGGGATAACACCGGGGAGCTGTTTTTT.

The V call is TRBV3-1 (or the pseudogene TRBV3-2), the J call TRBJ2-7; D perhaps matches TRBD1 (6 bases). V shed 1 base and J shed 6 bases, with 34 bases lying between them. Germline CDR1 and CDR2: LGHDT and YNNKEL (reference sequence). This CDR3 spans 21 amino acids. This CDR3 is CASSQVDSRSVPGAIRIEQYF. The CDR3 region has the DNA TGTGCCAGCAGCCAAGTGGATAGTCGGTCCGTGCCAGGGGCGATTCGAATCGAGCAGTACTTC.

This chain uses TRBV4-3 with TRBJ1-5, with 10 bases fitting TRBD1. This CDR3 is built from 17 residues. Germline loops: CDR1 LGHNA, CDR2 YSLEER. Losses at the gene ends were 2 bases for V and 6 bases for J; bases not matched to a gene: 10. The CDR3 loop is CASSQSTGGAKRQPQHF. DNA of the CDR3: TGCGCCAGCAGCCAATCGACAGGGGGCGCGAAGCGTCAGCCCCAGCATTTT.

The CDR3 DNA follows: TGCGCCAGCAGCCGGACTAGCGGGGGATACAATGAGCAGTTCTTC. It encodes CASSRTSGGYNEQFF. The V call is TRBV5-1, the J call TRBJ2-1; 13 nucleotides align to TRBD2. The CDR3 is 15 residues long. Germline CDR1 is SGHRS and CDR2 is YFSETQ. V gave up 4 bases and J gave up 4 bases; unmatched junction bases: 2.

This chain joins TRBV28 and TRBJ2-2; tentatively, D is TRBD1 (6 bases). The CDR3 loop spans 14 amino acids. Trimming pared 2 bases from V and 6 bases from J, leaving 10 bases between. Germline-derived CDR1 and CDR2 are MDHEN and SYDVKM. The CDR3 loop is CASSLGDISGELFF. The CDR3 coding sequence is TGTGCCAGCAGTTTAGGGGACATCTCCGGGGAGCTGTTTTTT.

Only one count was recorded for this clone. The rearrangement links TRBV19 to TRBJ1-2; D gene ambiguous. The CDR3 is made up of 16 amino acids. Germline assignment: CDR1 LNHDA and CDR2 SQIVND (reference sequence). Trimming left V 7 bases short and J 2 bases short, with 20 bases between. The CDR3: CASTYRPDGYNYGYTF. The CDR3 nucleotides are TGTGCCAGTACCTACAGACCAGACGGATACAACTATGGCTACACCTTC.